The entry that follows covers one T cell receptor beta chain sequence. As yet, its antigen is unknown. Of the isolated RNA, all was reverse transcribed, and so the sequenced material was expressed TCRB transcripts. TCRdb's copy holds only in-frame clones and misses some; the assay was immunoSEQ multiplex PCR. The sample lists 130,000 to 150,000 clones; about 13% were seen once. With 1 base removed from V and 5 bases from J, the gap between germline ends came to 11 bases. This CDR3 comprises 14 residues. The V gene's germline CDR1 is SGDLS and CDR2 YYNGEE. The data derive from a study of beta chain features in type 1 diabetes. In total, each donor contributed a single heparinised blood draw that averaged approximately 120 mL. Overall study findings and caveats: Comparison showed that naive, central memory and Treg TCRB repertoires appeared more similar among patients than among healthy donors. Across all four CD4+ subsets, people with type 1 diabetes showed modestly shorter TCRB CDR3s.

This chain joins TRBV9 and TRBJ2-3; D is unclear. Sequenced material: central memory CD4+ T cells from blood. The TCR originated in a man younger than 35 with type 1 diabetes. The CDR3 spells CASSVRAGIDTQYF. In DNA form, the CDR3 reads TGTGCCAGCAGCGTAAGGGCAGGAATAGATACGCAGTATTTT. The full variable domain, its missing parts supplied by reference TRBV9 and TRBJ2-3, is DSGVTQTPKHLITATGQRVTLRCSPRSGDLSVYWYQQSLDQGLQFLIQYYNGEERAKGNILERFSAQQFPDLHSELNLSSLELGDSALYFCASSVRAGIDTQYFGPGTRLTVL.